The 22 T cell receptor beta chains in this list originate from one sample, sequenced in a study of T cell clonality in common variable immunodeficiency. TCRdb's table, derived via immunoSEQ multiplex PCR, lists solely in-frame clones and lacks some. The sample includes some 38,000 clones, none of them occurring once. Sequencing used peripheral blood mononuclear cells. These receptors were taken from a person aged 18 to 75 in good health.

This clone was seen ten or more times. The CDR3 end lies 3 residues beyond the end of the read and is filled in from the germline J gene. The chain employs TRBV4-2 and TRBJ2-1, with 12 bases that match TRBD2. The CDR3 has 16 amino acids. The V gene end was trimmed by 4 bases and the J gene end by 7 bases; junction bases not matched to a gene: 8. Germline values: CDR1 LGHNA, CDR2 YNFKEQ. Partial CDR3 DNA: TGTGCCAGCAGCCCACGACTAGCGGGAGATGTAAATGAG. Translating gives CASSPRLAGDVNE. The entire CDR3 reads CASSPRLAGDVNEQFF.

In this sample, this clone turned up many times. The sequenced fragment ends 3 residues before the CDR3 boundary, so the rest is inferred from the germline J gene. This sample includes further DNA sequences coding for the same CDR3. The chain employs TRBV30 and TRBJ1-3; TRBD1 is a possible D gene (6 bases). Germline V CDR1 and CDR2: GTSNPN, SVGIG (reference sequence). This CDR3 spans 14 amino acids. V dropped 3 bases and J dropped 0 bases, with 9 bases sitting between them. The DNA read from the CDR3 is TGTGCCTGGAGGCAGGGGAGCTCTGGAAACACC. It encodes CAWRQGSSGNT. The complete CDR3 protein is CAWRQGSSGNTIYF.

This clone was recorded many times. With the read ending 3 residues before the CDR3 end, the germline J gene is used to fill in that end. The V gene is TRBV30, the J gene TRBJ1-5, with D possibly being TRBD1 (5 bases). V lost 2 bases and J 2 bases, leaving 7 bases between the germline ends. The CDR3 sequence is 13 residues long. CDR1 and CDR2 (germline): GTSNPN, SVGIG (reference sequence). The CDR3 is CAWSQGGNQPQHF. The CDR3 bases that were read are TGTGCCTGGAGTCAGGGTGGCAATCAGCCC.

This clone was seen at least ten times. The read ends 3 residues before the CDR3 terminus; that terminus is restored from the germline J gene. The chain links TRBV19 to TRBJ1-5, with 7 bases identical to TRBD1. The CDR3 totals 13 residues. V shed 5 bases, J shed 7 bases, and the junction held 5 bases outside the gene matches. CDR1 and CDR2 (germline): LNHDA, SQIVND (reference sequence). The covered CDR3 bases are TGTGCCAGTAGTGGGGACAGAAGCCAGCCC. This codes for CASSGDRSQP. The whole CDR3 protein is CASSGDRSQPQHF.

This clone was recorded at least ten times. The read ends 3 residues before the CDR3 terminus; that terminus is restored from the germline J gene. The gene calls are TRBV2 and TRBJ2-3; perhaps TRBD1 as D (6 bases). The CDR3 has 16 residues. Per germline, CDR1 SNHLY and CDR2 FYNNEI. The ends were cut back, 6 bases at V and 2 bases at J, with 18 bases in the middle. CDR3 DNA, as far as it was read: TGTGCCAGCAGCCTCGACAGGTCCCCTAACACAGATACG. Translating it yields CASSLDRSPNTDT. The whole CDR3 protein reads CASSLDRSPNTDTQYF.

This clone was recorded many times. From the germline J gene comes the end of the CDR3, since the read stops 3 residues before it. The chain has TRBV29-1 and TRBJ2-1, with D perhaps TRBD2 (6 bases). This CDR3 contains 11 residues. CDR1 and CDR2 (germline): SQVTM, ANQGSEA. Incomplete CDR3 DNA: TGCAGTGCAACTAGCACCCATGAG. Translation: CSATSTHE. The entire CDR3 protein is CSATSTHEQFF.

This clone was observed many times. The read ends 3 residues before the CDR3 terminus; that terminus is restored from the germline J gene. The chain employs TRBV5-1 and TRBJ2-2; 14 bases align to TRBD2. J was trimmed by 4 bases and V by 7 bases; bases with no gene match: 9. Germline assignment: CDR1 SGHRS and CDR2 YFSETQ. This CDR3 region has 17 residues. The DNA read from the CDR3 is TGCGCCAGCGCCTTGGGACTAGCGGGAGTCGCCACCGGGGAG. Translation gives CASALGLAGVATGE. The entire CDR3 protein is CASALGLAGVATGELFF.

At least ten counts were recorded for this clone. The read stops 3 residues short of the end of the CDR3; the missing end is completed from the germline J gene. V gene TRBV30 combines with J gene TRBJ2-3, with D maybe TRBD1 (6 bases). CDR1 and CDR2 from the germline V gene are GTSNPN and SVGIG (reference sequence). The CDR3 length is 11 residues. The DNA read from the CDR3 is TGTGCCTGGAAACAGGGTGGAACG. This codes for CAWKQGGT. The whole CDR3 protein reads CAWKQGGTQYF.

Details on this clone: Read sequence stops 3 residues before the CDR3 end, and the germline J gene provides the missing end. The chain has TRBV30 and TRBJ1-2, with D hard to call. Per germline, CDR1 GTSNPN and CDR2 SVGIG (reference sequence). This CDR3 contains 12 residues. The chain's CDR3 is CAWSPLRNDYTF. The CDR3 bases that were read are TGTGCCTGGAGTCCCCTTAGAAACGAC.

Regarding this clone: Coverage ceases 3 residues before the CDR3 finishes, and the germline J gene fills in the end. The chain carries TRBV7-2 and TRBJ2-7; 8 nucleotides align to TRBD1. CDR1 SGHTA and CDR2 FQGNSA come from the germline V gene. CDR3 length equals 15 residues. The V gene end was trimmed by 3 bases and the J gene end by 4 bases; junction bases not matched to a gene: 8. The CDR3 here is CASSLEDRGNYEQYF. The sequenced CDR3 bases are TGTGCCAGCAGCTTGGAAGACAGGGGAAATTACGAG. Combining the CDR3 with reference TRBV7-2 and TRBJ2-7 gives the whole variable domain GAGVSQSPSNKVTEKGKDVELRCDPISGHTALYWYRQSLGQGLEFLIYFQGNSAPDKSGLPSDRFSAERTGGSVSTLTIQRTQQEDSAVYLCASSLEDRGNYEQYFGPGTRLTVT.

This clone occurred many times. The CDR3 goes on 3 residues after the read ends, and that part is filled in from the germline J gene. The chain recombines TRBV4-1 with TRBJ2-4; 11 bases match TRBD1. The CDR3 runs to 15 residues. V lost 2 bases, J lost 9 bases, and 6 bases stayed unmatched. Germline V gives CDR1 MGHRA, CDR2 YSYEKL. CDR3 loop: CASSQRDRGEPIQYF. The CDR3 bases that were read are TGCGCCAGCAGCCAACGGGACAGGGGGGAGCCCATT.

This clone has at least ten counts. The CDR3 goes on 3 residues after the read ends, and that part is filled in from the germline J gene. The rearrangement joins TRBV19 to TRBJ2-5; D is uncertain. The CDR3 extends over 14 amino acids. Germline V gene lookup returns CDR1 LNHDA and CDR2 SQIVND (reference sequence). Trimming pared 1 base from V and 3 bases from J, leaving 9 bases between. The CDR3 loop is CASSIGGQKETQYF. The part of the CDR3 DNA that was read is TGTGCCAGTAGTATAGGTGGGCAAAAAGAGACC.

This clone was seen repeatedly, ten times or more. The CDR3 end is not reached by the read, which stops 3 residues before it; the germline J gene fills it in. The genes are TRBV2 and TRBJ1-1, with D maybe TRBD1 (5 bases). This CDR3 is 12 amino acids long. The V and J ends lost 6 bases and 2 bases respectively, with 7 bases between them. Looked up from germline, CDR1 is SNHLY and CDR2 is FYNNEI. The CDR3 protein is CASSDSNTEAFF. CDR3 bases read: TGTGCCAGCAGCGACAGTAACACTGAA.

This clone occurred many times. The read halts 3 residues ahead of the CDR3 end, with the missing end drawn from the germline J gene. The J gene is TRBJ1-4, the V gene TRBV20-1, with 8 bases fitting TRBD1. Germline assignment: CDR1 DFQATT and CDR2 SNEGSKA (reference sequence). The CDR3 totals 13 residues. The DNA read from the CDR3 is TGCAGTGCTAGCCCAGGGGGCAGTTCACCA. Translating it yields CSASPGGSSP. The whole CDR3 sequence reads CSASPGGSSPLFF.

This clone was found many times. The sequenced CDR3 bases are TGCAGTGCTAGACGGCCGGGGGAAACTGAA. It codes for CSARRPGETE. The CDR3 as a whole reads CSARRPGETEAFF. The chain uses TRBV20-1 and TRBJ1-1; tentative D call: TRBD1 (5 bases). The read terminates 3 residues ahead of where the CDR3 ends, so the germline J gene completes it. Looked up from germline, CDR1 is DFQATT and CDR2 is SNEGSKA (reference sequence). The V end lost 2 bases, the J end lost 5 bases, and 12 bases lay between the germline ends. This CDR3 region has 13 residues.

In this sample, this clone turned up many times. Coverage ceases 3 residues before the CDR3 finishes, and the germline J gene fills in the end. The chain carries TRBV5-1 and TRBJ1-1, with unresolved D. The V gene's germline CDR1 is SGHRS and CDR2 YFSETQ. The CDR3 sequence is 13 residues long. Trimming removed 1 base at V and 2 bases at J, with 6 bases between. CDR3 bases read: TGCGCCAGCAGCTTGCGGGTCAACACTGAA. Encoded protein: CASSLRVNTE. The entire CDR3 protein is CASSLRVNTEAFF. The whole variable domain, filled in from reference TRBV5-1 and TRBJ1-1, reads KAGVTQTPRYLIKTRGQQVTLSCSPISGHRSVSWYQQTPGQGLQFLFEYFSETQRNKGNFPGRFSGRQFSNSRSEMNVSTLELGDSALYLCASSLRVNTEAFFGQGTRLTVV.

This clone occurred many times. The DNA ends 3 residues before the CDR3 does, and the rest of the CDR3 is filled in from the germline J gene. The J gene is TRBJ2-1, the V gene TRBV20-1; D possibly corresponds to TRBD2 (6 bases). This CDR3 comprises 11 residues. V was shortened by 7 bases and J by 9 bases, with 13 bases between the two germline ends. CDR1 is DFQATT and CDR2 is SNEGSKA in the germline V gene (reference sequence). The part of the CDR3 DNA that was read is TGCAGTGTTGTGAGCGGGTTTGAG. Its translation is CSVVSGFE. The entire CDR3 is CSVVSGFEQFF.

This clone was detected ten times or more. The CDR3 end lies 3 residues beyond the end of the read and is filled in from the germline J gene. This chain joins TRBV14 and TRBJ2-6; D possibly corresponds to TRBD1 (6 bases). Trimming left V 4 bases short and J 2 bases short, with 21 bases between. In germline, CDR1 is SGHDN, CDR2 FVKESK. The CDR3 is 19 amino acids. The chain's CDR3 is CASSRYTGTRWPGANVLTF. CDR3 DNA, as far as it was read: TGTGCCAGCAGCCGATACACCGGGACAAGGTGGCCTGGGGCCAACGTC.

This clone was seen many times. The sequence runs out 3 residues before the end of the CDR3; the remainder is reconstructed from the germline J gene. The chain joins TRBV6-4 to TRBJ2-1, with 11 bases lining up with TRBD2. There are 15 residues in the CDR3. V was pared by 3 bases and J by 7 bases, with 5 bases of the junction left unmatched. The germline CDR1 and CDR2 sequences are MRHNA and SNTAGT. The CDR3 reads CASSEGLAALNEQFF. The part of the CDR3 DNA that was read is TGTGCCAGCAGTGAGGGACTAGCGGCGTTAAATGAG.

This clone turned up a few times. Here the CDR3 reads CASSDSSGGEQFF. The CDR3 DNA, read in part, is TGTGCCAGCAGCGATTCTTCAGGGGGTGAG. The genes are TRBV7-9 and TRBJ2-1; 7 bases match TRBD1. The read falls 3 residues short of the CDR3 end, and the missing part is taken from the germline J gene. V lost 5 bases to trimming and J lost 9 bases; unmatched junction nucleotides: 7. CDR3 length equals 13 residues. CDR1 is SEHNR, CDR2 FQNEAQ, per germline (reference sequence).

This clone was observed a few times. The read halts 3 residues ahead of the CDR3 end, with the missing end drawn from the germline J gene. V gene TRBV5-1 combines with J gene TRBJ2-7; TRBD2 aligns across 8 bases. V lost 3 bases and J lost 6; bases outside the gene matches: 14. The CDR3 covers 16 residues. From germline, CDR1 is SGHRS and CDR2 YFSETQ. CDR3 bases read: TGCGCCAGCAGCTCAATAGCGGGACGGGGCTCGATCGAG. This gives the protein CASSSIAGRGSIE. The entire CDR3 protein is CASSSIAGRGSIEQYF.

This clone was picked up a small number of times. Read sequence stops 3 residues before the CDR3 end, and the germline J gene provides the missing end. V is TRBV20-1 and J is TRBJ2-7; 8 bases line up with TRBD2. CDR3 size: 15 residues. With V trimmed by 6 bases and J by 2 bases, 12 bases remained unmatched. Germline-derived CDR1 and CDR2 are DFQATT and SNEGSKA (reference sequence). The CDR3 bases that were read are TGCAGTGCCCCGAGGTTAGTTAGCGGGACCTACGAG. Translated, it gives CSAPRLVSGTYE. The full CDR3 sequence reads CSAPRLVSGTYEQYF.